The present T cell receptor (beta chain) was sequenced within a study of shared clonotypes between healthy human individuals. Turning to the study itself: CD4 naive and CD4 memory each took three plates per donor, while CD8 naive took two and CD8 memory one.

The CDR3 has 14 amino acids. Between the trimmed V and J ends, which lost 7 bases and 7 bases, there was a span of 20 bases. Germline CDR1 reads MDHEN; CDR2 reads SYDVKM. Assay used: immunoSEQ multiplex PCR; TCRdb lists only in-frame clones, some missing. The table has around 980,000 clones, 70% to 80% seen once. Whole-study results and caveats: Sharing across a few donors was seen in around 5.1% of naive CD4 clonotypes. It was the non-shared clonotypes that had lower generation probabilities than clonotypes shared by all four donors. The represented genetic and exposure-history diversity was limited by the small number of donors.

As regards this clone: The antigen is unknown.

The receptor was isolated from a man aged 18-30 years in good health. Some clones in this sample may be carry-over from other donors' samples. Sequencing was done on a sample of memory CD4+ T cells from PBMCs. Subset given: CD45RA-negative fraction. The chain combines TRBV28 with TRBJ2-7; D assignment may be TRBD1 or TRBD2 (6 bases each). CDR3 sequence reads: CASNRLGGSQEQYF. The CDR3 nucleotides are TGTGCCAGCAACCGACTAGGGGGGTCCCAGGAGCAGTACTTC.